This T cell receptor (beta chain) originates from a study of radiation and T cells in renal cell carcinoma. Whole-study context: Nephrectomy followed 15 Gy stereotactic body radiation by 4 weeks. Study-level points and caveats: From baseline, blood top tumor clonotypes peaked at 2 weeks post-radiation.

Sequencing used immunoSEQ multiplex PCR; TCRdb keeps in-frame clones, though not all of them. The data contain roughly 130,000 clones, 88% of them singletons. This CDR3 is 15 amino acids long. The germline CDR1 and CDR2 sequences are SGHRS and YFSETQ. The V gene end was trimmed by 2 bases and the J gene end by 5 bases; junction bases not matched to a gene: 8. In the case of this clone: The antigen is undetermined.

Indicated time point: blood 2 weeks post-SBRT. Treatment meaning: 15 Gy SBRT to primary tumor, nephrectomy 4 weeks later. After SBRT, blood was collected at 2 and 4 weeks, plus baseline. The clonotype comes from a woman in her 70s with renal cell carcinoma. Specimen: blood, collected from a patient whose treatment included radiotherapy and nephrectomy. The chain is built from TRBV5-1 and TRBJ2-5, with TRBD2 identical over 8 bases. CDR3 coding DNA: TGCGCCAGCAGCTTCTCTGGCGGGGGGCACGAGACCCAGTACTTC. Translation gives CASSFSGGGHETQYF.